This passage covers 23 T cell receptor beta chains from one sample sequenced in a study of T cells in women clearing cervical HPV infection. Sequencing was performed with immunoSEQ multiplex PCR; in TCRdb, only in-frame clones are kept and a portion is missing. The sample table includes fewer than 35,000 clones. Input material: blood buffy coat. These receptors all come from a woman aged 18-70 years with a cervical HPV16 infection that either progressed to CIN3+ or cleared (not recorded which).

About this clone: Sequencing ends 3 residues short of the CDR3 end; the germline J gene provides the rest. The chain is built from TRBV13 and TRBJ1-4; perhaps TRBD1 as D (5 bases). Per germline, CDR1 PRHDT and CDR2 FYEKMQ (reference sequence). This CDR3 spans 16 amino acids. V was shortened by 2 bases and J by 2 bases, with 12 bases between the two germline ends. The CDR3 DNA, read in part, is TGTGCCAGCAGCTTAAGGGGTGGAATGACTAATGAAAAA. It specifies CASSLRGGMTNEK. The whole CDR3 is CASSLRGGMTNEKLFF.

About this clone itself: The CDR3 goes on 3 residues after the read ends, and that part is filled in from the germline J gene. The V and J genes are TRBV5-1 and TRBJ1-2, with D hard to call. CDR3 length: 12 amino acids. Germline CDR1 reads SGHRS; CDR2 reads YFSETQ. The sequenced CDR3 bases are TGCGCCAGCAGCTTGACCAATCGGGGC. Translated: CASSLTNRG. The full CDR3 sequence reads CASSLTNRGYTF.

Remarks on this clone: The DNA ends 3 residues before the CDR3 does, and the rest of the CDR3 is filled in from the germline J gene. This chain uses TRBV14 with TRBJ2-4, with 7 bases lining up with TRBD2. Germline CDR1 SGHDN, CDR2 FVKESK. This CDR3 spans 14 amino acids. Germline trimming cut 1 base from V and 5 bases from J; bases unmatched to any gene: 2. The sequenced part of the CDR3 DNA is TGTGCCAGCAGCCAAGGGCTAGCGGAAAACATT. Translated: CASSQGLAENI. The entire CDR3 protein is CASSQGLAENIQYF. The entire variable domain, with the rest obtained from reference TRBV14 and TRBJ2-4, is as follows: EAGVTQFPSHSVIEKGQTVTLRCDPISGHDNLYWYRRVMGKEIKFLLHFVKESKQDESGMPNNRFLAERTGGTYSTLKVQPAELEDSGVYFCASSQGLAENIQYFGAGTRLSVL.

With respect to this clone: The read terminates 3 residues before the CDR3 end, so the remaining end is supplied by the germline J gene. The rearrangement joins TRBV19 to TRBJ2-2, with TRBD1 as a possible D gene (6 bases). Germline CDR1 and CDR2: LNHDA and SQIVND (reference sequence). The length of the CDR3 is 16 residues. The CDR3 is CASSISPGTTNEKLFF. The CDR3 bases that were read are TGTGCCAGTAGTATATCCCCTGGGACAACGAACGAAAAG.

Concerning this clone itself: The CDR3 end lies 3 residues beyond the end of the read and is filled in from the germline J gene. V gene TRBV6-4 combines with J gene TRBJ2-3, with 11 bases fitting TRBD2. After removal of 7 bases from V and 3 bases from J, the junction contained 3 bases not matched to a gene. CDR1 and CDR2 (germline): MRHNA, SNTAGT. The CDR3 is 14 amino acids. This CDR3 reads CASIRTSGTDTQYF. CDR3 bases read: TGTGCCAGCATTAGGACTAGCGGGACAGATACG.

Comments on this clone: The read ends 3 residues shy of where the CDR3 ends; the end is completed using the germline J gene. This rearrangement joins TRBV6-1 to TRBJ2-3; D is uncertain. The CDR3 extends over 15 amino acids. Germline CDR1 and CDR2: MNHNS and SASEGT. V lost 3 bases and J 1 base, leaving 11 bases between the germline ends. CDR3 sequence reads: CASSDLLTRTDTQYF. The CDR3 bases that were read are TGTGCCAGCAGTGACCTCCTAACTCGCACAGATACG.

Details on this clone: The CDR3 goes on 3 residues after the read ends, and that part is filled in from the germline J gene. This chain connects TRBV20-1 to TRBJ2-7; 8 bases map to TRBD2. The V gene's germline CDR1 is DFQATT and CDR2 SNEGSKA (reference sequence). The CDR3 is 14 amino acids. V lost 5 bases and J lost 2; bases outside the gene matches: 8. CDR3 amino acids: CSADPGLGTYEQYF. The DNA read from the CDR3 is TGCAGTGCTGACCCGGGACTAGGGACCTACGAG.

Note on this clone: Read sequence stops 3 residues before the CDR3 end, and the germline J gene provides the missing end. The chain combines TRBV4-1 with TRBJ2-7, with a possible D match to TRBD1 (5 bases). The germline CDR1 and CDR2 sequences are MGHRA and YSYEKL. This CDR3 contains 14 residues. V was shortened by 1 base and J by 3 bases, with 10 bases between the two germline ends. Incomplete CDR3 DNA: TGCGCCAGCAGCCAAGGACAGTCCGGCTACGAG. It translates to CASSQGQSGYE. The whole CDR3 sequence is CASSQGQSGYEQYF.

As for this clone: The DNA ends 3 residues before the CDR3 does, and the rest of the CDR3 is filled in from the germline J gene. Other DNA sequences of this sample code for an identical CDR3. V and J are TRBV18 and TRBJ2-1, with TRBD2 matching over 8 bases. V lost 0 bases to trimming and J lost 7 bases; unmatched junction nucleotides: 8. The CDR3 spans 16 residues. Germline V gives CDR1 KGHSH, CDR2 LQKENI. CDR3 DNA, as far as it was read: TGTGCCAGCTCACCACCTTCGAGCGGGGGAGGGAATGAG. It translates to CASSPPSSGGGNE. The CDR3, in full, reads CASSPPSSGGGNEQFF.

As regards this clone: The CDR3 end lies 3 residues beyond the end of the read and is filled in from the germline J gene. The gene calls are TRBV10-3 and TRBJ2-5; D perhaps matches TRBD1 (5 bases). Deletions cut 0 bases from V and 4 bases from J, with 12 bases between. Germline V gene data show CDR1 as ENHRY and CDR2 as SYGVKD. The CDR3 runs to 15 residues. CDR3 bases read: TGTGCCATCAGTGAGTCTTACTATGGGGCAGAGACC. This codes for CAISESYYGAET. The CDR3 reads in full as CAISESYYGAETQYF.

About this clone: With the read ending 3 residues before the CDR3 end, the germline J gene is used to fill in that end. The chain uses TRBV20-1 and TRBJ2-5; unclear D gene. The CDR3 has 13 residues. Germline V gives CDR1 DFQATT, CDR2 SNEGSKA (reference sequence). V was cut by 0 bases and J by 2 bases, with 7 bases left in between. CDR3 DNA (partial): TGCAGTGCTAGAGATGAACAACAAGAGACC. Its translation: CSARDEQQET. The CDR3 reads in full as CSARDEQQETQYF.

With respect to this clone: Read sequence stops 3 residues before the CDR3 end, and the germline J gene provides the missing end. The chain carries TRBV19 and TRBJ2-7; perhaps TRBD1 as D (5 bases). The CDR3 is made up of 15 amino acids. V shed 1 base and J shed 0 bases, with 10 bases lying between them. Per germline, CDR1 LNHDA and CDR2 SQIVND (reference sequence). The sequenced CDR3 bases are TGTGCCAGTAGTATAGTGGACAAGGCCTCCTACGAG. Translated, it gives CASSIVDKASYE. The full CDR3 sequence reads CASSIVDKASYEQYF. Combining the CDR3 with reference TRBV19 and TRBJ2-7 gives the whole variable domain DGGITQSPKYLFRKEGQNVTLSCEQNLNHDAMYWYRQDPGQGLRLIYYSQIVNDFQKGDIAEGYSVSREKKESFPLTVTSAQKNPTAFYLCASSIVDKASYEQYFGPGTRLTVT.

Details on this clone: The sequence runs out 3 residues before the end of the CDR3; the remainder is reconstructed from the germline J gene. The chain joins TRBV20-1 to TRBJ2-1; D is perhaps TRBD2 (6 bases). Germline V gives CDR1 DFQATT, CDR2 SNEGSKA (reference sequence). Trimming took off 3 bases at V and 3 bases at J, with 15 bases between the two ends. The length of the CDR3 is 15 residues. The CDR3 DNA, read in part, is TGCAGTGCTAGCCAATCCGGGGGACTCTACAATGAG. Protein product: CSASQSGGLYNE. The whole CDR3 protein reads CSASQSGGLYNEQFF.

In the case of this clone: The sequenced fragment ends 3 residues before the CDR3 boundary, so the rest is inferred from the germline J gene. The chain has TRBV12-3 or TRBV12-4 and TRBJ2-5; D not resolved. The CDR3 contains 13 residues. Trimming removed 1 base at V and 0 bases at J, with 3 bases between. The CDR3 region is CASSLVNQETQYF. The CDR3 DNA, read in part, is TGTGCCAGCAGTTTAGTCAACCAAGAGACC.

About this clone: The CDR3 is cut off 3 residues early in the read; its end comes from the germline J gene. The V call is TRBV28, the J call TRBJ2-7, with 8 bases aligning to TRBD1. With 8 bases clipped from V and 6 bases from J, the junction kept 18 bases outside the gene matches. Germline CDR1 MDHEN, CDR2 SYDVKM. The CDR3 runs to 16 residues. Incomplete CDR3 DNA: TGTGCCAGCGCTCCGGCAGGGGGCTACCTTCCGGTCGAG. Translating it yields CASAPAGGYLPVE. The whole CDR3 region reads CASAPAGGYLPVEQYF. The complete variable domain, with remaining parts taken from reference TRBV28 and TRBJ2-7, reads DVKVTQSSRYLVKRTGEKVFLECVQDMDHENMFWYRQDPGLGLRLIYFSYDVKMKEKGDIPEGYSVSREKKERFSLILESASTNQTSMYLCASAPAGGYLPVEQYFGPGTRLTVT.

With regard to this clone: The CDR3 extends 3 residues past the end of the read, so its final part is completed from the germline J gene. The J gene is TRBJ1-5, the V gene TRBV6-2 or TRBV6-3; tentative D call: TRBD1 (5 bases). Trimming shortened V by 2 bases and J by 4 bases, and 15 bases separated the two germline ends. The CDR3 consists of 16 residues. Per germline, CDR1 MNHEY and CDR2 SVGEGT. The covered CDR3 bases are TGTGCCAGCAGTTACGCAGGGAGCCTCTCAAATCAGCCC. Its protein product is CASSYAGSLSNQP. The entire CDR3 protein reads CASSYAGSLSNQPQHF.

A note on this clone: The CDR3 is cut off 3 residues early in the read; its end comes from the germline J gene. The rearrangement joins TRBV5-1 to TRBJ2-2; TRBD2 matches at 12 bases. This CDR3 contains 16 residues. Germline V lookup: CDR1 SGHRS, CDR2 YFSETQ. Trimming cost V 4 bases and J 4 bases; bases outside gene matches: 5. The CDR3 is CASSRTSGTGTGELFF. The part of the CDR3 DNA that was read is TGCGCCAGCAGCAGGACTAGCGGGACAGGCACCGGGGAG.

Regarding this clone: The read halts 3 residues ahead of the CDR3 end, with the missing end drawn from the germline J gene. This sequence joins TRBV3-1 (or the pseudogene TRBV3-2) and TRBJ2-5, with TRBD1 as a possible D gene (6 bases). The CDR3 has 14 residues. Per the germline V gene, CDR1 is LGHDT and CDR2 is YNNKEL (reference sequence). Trimming stripped 3 bases from V and 1 base from J, with 9 bases between. The CDR3 is CASSQAQGQETQYF. Incomplete CDR3 DNA: TGTGCCAGCAGCCAGGCACAGGGCCAAGAGACC.

Concerning this clone itself: The missing CDR3 end, 3 residues past where the read stops, is filled in from the germline J gene. The chain recombines TRBV30 with TRBJ1-1, with 7 bases lining up with TRBD1. The length of the CDR3 is 14 residues. V shed 3 bases and J 5 bases; nucleotides not matched to a gene: 9. Germline assignment: CDR1 GTSNPN and CDR2 SVGIG (reference sequence). The CDR3 here is CAWRGLTGVTEAFF. The covered CDR3 bases are TGTGCCTGGAGGGGACTCACAGGGGTTACTGAA. Using reference TRBV30 and TRBJ1-1 for the parts outside the CDR3, the full variable domain is SQTIHQWPATLVQPVGSPLSLECTVEGTSNPNLYWYRQAAGRGLQLLFYSVGIGQISSEVPQNLSASRPQDRQFILSSKKLLLSDSGFYLCAWRGLTGVTEAFFGQGTRLTVV.

As concerns this clone: The sequence runs out 3 residues before the end of the CDR3; the remainder is reconstructed from the germline J gene. The V call is TRBV7-8, the J call TRBJ2-3; 10 nucleotides line up with TRBD2. CDR1 and CDR2 (germline): SGHVS, FQNEAQ. The V segment lost 4 bases and the J segment 2 bases; nucleotides outside the gene matches: 12. The CDR3 is 18 residues long. CDR3 sequence reads: CASSSDPTSGIYTDTQYF. The part of the CDR3 DNA that was read is TGTGCCAGCAGCTCCGACCCCACTAGCGGGATCTACACAGATACG.

As regards this clone: The observed sequence ends 3 residues before the CDR3 terminus, with the missing tail filled in from the germline J gene. V is TRBV20-1 and J is TRBJ2-4; D not certain. The CDR3 has 11 residues. Germline V CDR1 and CDR2: DFQATT, SNEGSKA (reference sequence). The V end was cut by 6 bases, the J end by 8 bases, with 11 bases between. The CDR3 spells CSASDFDIQYF. The covered CDR3 bases are TGCAGTGCAAGCGACTTTGACATT.

Worth noting for this clone: The CDR3 goes on 3 residues after the read ends, and that part is filled in from the germline J gene. The gene calls are TRBV7-3 and TRBJ2-5, with TRBD2 as a possible D gene (6 bases). The CDR3 contains 15 residues. Trimming shortened V by 5 bases and J by 5 bases, and 18 bases separated the two germline ends. CDR1 and CDR2 from the germline V gene are SGHTA and FQGTGA. The sequenced CDR3 bases are TGTGCCAGCAGCCCAACCGGGACTGGTAGGGAGACC. Protein product: CASSPTGTGRET. The full CDR3 protein reads CASSPTGTGRETQYF.

Worth noting for this clone: The CDR3 end is not reached by the read, which stops 3 residues before it; the germline J gene fills it in. The sample holds other DNA sequences that translate to the same CDR3. V gene TRBV7-9 combines with J gene TRBJ1-4; D gene ambiguous. Per germline, CDR1 SEHNR and CDR2 FQNEAQ (reference sequence). The CDR3 consists of 14 residues. The sequenced CDR3 bases are TGTGCCAGCAGCTTAGAACAATATAATTCACCA. Encoded protein: CASSLEQYNSP. The whole CDR3 sequence is CASSLEQYNSPLFF. Variable domain in full (rest from reference TRBV7-9 and TRBJ1-4): DTGVSQNPRHKITKRGQNVTFRCDPISEHNRLYWYRQTLGQGPEFLTYFQNEAQLEKSRLLSDRFSAERPKGSFSTLEIQRTEQGDSAMYLCASSLEQYNSPLFFGSGTQLSVL.